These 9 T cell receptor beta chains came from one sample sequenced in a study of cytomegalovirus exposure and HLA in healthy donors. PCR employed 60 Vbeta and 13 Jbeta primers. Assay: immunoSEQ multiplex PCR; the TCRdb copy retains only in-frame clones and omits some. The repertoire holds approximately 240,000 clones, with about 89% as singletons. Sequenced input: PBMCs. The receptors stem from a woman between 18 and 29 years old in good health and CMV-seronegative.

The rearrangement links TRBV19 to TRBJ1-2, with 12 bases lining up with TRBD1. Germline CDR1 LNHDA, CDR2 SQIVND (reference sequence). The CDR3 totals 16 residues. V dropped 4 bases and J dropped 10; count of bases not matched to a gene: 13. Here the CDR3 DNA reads TGTGCCAGTAGTACACTACCGGGACAGGGGGCTGATGTCTACACCTTC. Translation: CASSTLPGQGADVYTF. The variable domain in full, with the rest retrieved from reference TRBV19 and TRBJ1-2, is DGGITQSPKYLFRKEGQNVTLSCEQNLNHDAMYWYRQDPGQGLRLIYYSQIVNDFQKGDIAEGYSVSREKKESFPLTVTSAQKNPTAFYLCASSTLPGQGADVYTFGSGTRLTVV.

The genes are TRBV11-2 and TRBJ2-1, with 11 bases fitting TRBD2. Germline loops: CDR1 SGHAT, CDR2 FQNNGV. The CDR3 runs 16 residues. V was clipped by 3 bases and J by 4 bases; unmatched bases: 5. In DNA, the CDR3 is TGTGCCAGCAGCTTTTCGACTAGCGGGGCATACAATGAGCAGTTCTTC. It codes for CASSFSTSGAYNEQFF.

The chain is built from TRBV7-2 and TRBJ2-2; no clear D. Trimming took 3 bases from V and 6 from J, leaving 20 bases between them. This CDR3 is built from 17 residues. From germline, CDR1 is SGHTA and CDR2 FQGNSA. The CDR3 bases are TGTGCCAGCAGCTTTGAACGACGAGTGGTGAGGCCCGGGGAGCTGTTTTTT. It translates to CASSFERRVVRPGELFF.

The CDR3 sequence is CASSPFRRVNEQYF. The DNA for the CDR3 is TGTGCCAGCAGCCCATTCCGTCGGGTGAACGAGCAGTACTTC. This chain links TRBV6-5 with TRBJ2-7, with D unclear. The V gene's germline CDR1 is MNHEY and CDR2 SVGAGI. CDR3 length equals 14 residues. Trimming pared 6 bases from V and 5 bases from J, leaving 17 bases between.

The CDR3 DNA reads as TGCGCCAGCAGCCAAGGGCGTAGCGGCCTCAGGAATGAAAAACTGTTTTTT. This encodes CASSQGRSGLRNEKLFF. The V gene is TRBV4-1, the J gene TRBJ1-4; D unclear. Germline loops: CDR1 MGHRA, CDR2 YSYEKL. The V end was cut by 1 base, the J end by 5 bases, with 17 bases between. The CDR3 is made up of 17 amino acids.

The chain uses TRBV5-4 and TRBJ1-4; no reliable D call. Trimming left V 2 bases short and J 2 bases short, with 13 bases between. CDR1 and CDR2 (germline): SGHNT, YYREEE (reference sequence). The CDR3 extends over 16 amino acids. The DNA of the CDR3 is TGTGCCAGCAGCTTTCGCGGGGTGGGGACTAATGAAAAACTGTTTTTT. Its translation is CASSFRGVGTNEKLFF.

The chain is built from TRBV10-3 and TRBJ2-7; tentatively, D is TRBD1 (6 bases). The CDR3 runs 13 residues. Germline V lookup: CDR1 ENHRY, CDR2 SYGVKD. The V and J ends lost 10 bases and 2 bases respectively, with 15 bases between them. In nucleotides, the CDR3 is TGTGCCACCGCAGGGGCCTGGCCCTACGAGCAGTACTTC. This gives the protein CATAGAWPYEQYF.

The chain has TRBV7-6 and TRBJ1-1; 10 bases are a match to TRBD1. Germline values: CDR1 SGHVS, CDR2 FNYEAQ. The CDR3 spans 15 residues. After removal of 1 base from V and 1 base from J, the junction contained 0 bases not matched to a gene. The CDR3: CASSLGTGGNTEAFF. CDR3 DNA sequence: TGTGCCAGCAGCTTAGGGACAGGGGGGAACACTGAAGCTTTCTTT. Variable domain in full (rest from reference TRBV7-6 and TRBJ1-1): GAGVSQSPRYKVTKRGQDVALRCDPISGHVSLYWYRQALGQGPEFLTYFNYEAQQDKSGLPNDRFSAERPEGSISTLTIQRTEQRDSAMYRCASSLGTGGNTEAFFGQGTRLTVV.

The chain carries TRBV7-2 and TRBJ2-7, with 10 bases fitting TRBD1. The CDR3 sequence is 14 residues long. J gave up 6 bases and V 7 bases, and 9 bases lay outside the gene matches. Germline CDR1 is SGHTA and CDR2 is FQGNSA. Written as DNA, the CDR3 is TGTGCCAGCAAGGCGGACAGGGGGGACCGCGAGCAGTACTTC. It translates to CASKADRGDREQYF.